This TCR beta chain comes out of a study of T cell responses to AZD1222 COVID-19 vaccine. Trimming left V 9 bases short and J 5 bases short, with 19 bases between. In germline, CDR1 is MDHEN, CDR2 SYDVKM. The CDR3 sequence is 14 residues long. Study-wide points: Baseline seropositives among AZD1222 recipients totaled only five or six. Repertoires were obtained only post-peak T cell response. The sample set comprised mostly white British donors with more females, and clonal diversity was possibly underestimated.

Method: immunoSEQ multiplex PCR; TCRdb's copy keeps in-frame clones and lacks some. Seen here are about 140,000 clones, roughly 93% observed once, and the top ten hold more than 10%. A remark on this clone: No antigen is known for it.

This rearrangement joins TRBV28 to TRBJ2-5; maybe TRBD2 (6 bases). This clonotype originated in an adult who had recovered from COVID-19. The specimen was peripheral blood, collected after recovery from COVID-19. CDR3 residues: CASESLAGRETQYF. The CDR3 bases are TGTGCCAGTGAGTCCCTCGCGGGGAGGGAGACCCAGTACTTC.